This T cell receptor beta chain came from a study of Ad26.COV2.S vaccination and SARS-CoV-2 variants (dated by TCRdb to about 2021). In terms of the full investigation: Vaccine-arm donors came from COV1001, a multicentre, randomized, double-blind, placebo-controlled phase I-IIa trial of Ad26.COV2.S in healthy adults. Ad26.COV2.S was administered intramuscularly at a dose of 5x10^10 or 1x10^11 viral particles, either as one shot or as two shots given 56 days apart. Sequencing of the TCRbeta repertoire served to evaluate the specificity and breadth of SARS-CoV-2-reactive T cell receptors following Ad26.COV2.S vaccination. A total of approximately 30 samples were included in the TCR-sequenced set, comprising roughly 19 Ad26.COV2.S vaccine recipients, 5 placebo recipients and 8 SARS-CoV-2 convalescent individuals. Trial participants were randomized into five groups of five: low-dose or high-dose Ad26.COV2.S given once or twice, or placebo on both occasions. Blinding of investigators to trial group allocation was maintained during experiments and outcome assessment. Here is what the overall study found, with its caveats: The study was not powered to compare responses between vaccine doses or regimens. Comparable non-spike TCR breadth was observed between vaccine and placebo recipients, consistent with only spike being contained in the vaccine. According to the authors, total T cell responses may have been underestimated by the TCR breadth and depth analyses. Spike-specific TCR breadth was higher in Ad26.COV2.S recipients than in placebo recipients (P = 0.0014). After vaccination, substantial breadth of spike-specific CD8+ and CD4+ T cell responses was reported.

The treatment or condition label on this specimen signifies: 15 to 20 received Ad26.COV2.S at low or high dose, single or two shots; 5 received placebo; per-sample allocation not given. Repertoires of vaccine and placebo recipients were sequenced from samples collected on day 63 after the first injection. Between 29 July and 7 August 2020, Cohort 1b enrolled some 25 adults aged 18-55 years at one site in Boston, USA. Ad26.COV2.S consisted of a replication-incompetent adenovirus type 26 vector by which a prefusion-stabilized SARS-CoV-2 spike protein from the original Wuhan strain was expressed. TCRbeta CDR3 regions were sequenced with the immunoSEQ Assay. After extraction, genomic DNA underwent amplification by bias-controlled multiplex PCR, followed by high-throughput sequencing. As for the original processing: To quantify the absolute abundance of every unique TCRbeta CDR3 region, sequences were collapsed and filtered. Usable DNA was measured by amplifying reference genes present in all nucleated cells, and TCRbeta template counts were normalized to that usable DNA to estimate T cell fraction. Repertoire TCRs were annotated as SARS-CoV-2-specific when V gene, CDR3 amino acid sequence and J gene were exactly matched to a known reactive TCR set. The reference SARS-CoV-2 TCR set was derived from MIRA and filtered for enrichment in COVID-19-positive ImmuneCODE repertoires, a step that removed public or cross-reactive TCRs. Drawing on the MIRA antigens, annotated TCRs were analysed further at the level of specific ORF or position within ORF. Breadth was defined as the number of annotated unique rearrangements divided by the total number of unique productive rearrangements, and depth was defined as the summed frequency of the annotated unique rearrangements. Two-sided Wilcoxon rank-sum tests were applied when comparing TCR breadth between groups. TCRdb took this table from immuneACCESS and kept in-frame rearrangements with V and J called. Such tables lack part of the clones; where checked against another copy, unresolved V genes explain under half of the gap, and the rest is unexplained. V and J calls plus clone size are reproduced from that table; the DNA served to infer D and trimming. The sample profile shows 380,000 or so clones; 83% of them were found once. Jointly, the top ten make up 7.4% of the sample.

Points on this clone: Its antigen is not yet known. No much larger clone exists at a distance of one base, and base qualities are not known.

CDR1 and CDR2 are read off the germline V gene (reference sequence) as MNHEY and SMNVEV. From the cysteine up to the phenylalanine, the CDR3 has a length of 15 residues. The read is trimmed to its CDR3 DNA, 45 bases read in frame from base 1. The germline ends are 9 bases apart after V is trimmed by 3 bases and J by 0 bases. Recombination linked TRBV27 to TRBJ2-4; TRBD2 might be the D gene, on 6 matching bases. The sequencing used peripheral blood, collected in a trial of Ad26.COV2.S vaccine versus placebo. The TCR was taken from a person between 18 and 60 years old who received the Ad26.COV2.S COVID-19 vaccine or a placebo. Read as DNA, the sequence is TGTGCCAGCAGTTTTGGGGGGAGAGCCAAAAACATTCAGTACTTC. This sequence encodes CASSFGGRAKNIQYF.